Each of the 23 T cell receptor beta chains below was sequenced from the same sample in a study of T cells expressing NK-cell markers. TCRdb re-called the 5' RACE reads; every CDR3 protein appears as one record, without DNA. Its clone listing holds around 470,000 distinct CDR3 sequences. Sequenced input: blood T cells: a sorted CD56 or NKG2C T cell subset, CD4+ or CD8+ T cells, or bulk PBMC T cells (not recorded which). Receptor source: a woman aged 45-59 years in good health.

The chain employs TRBV6-1 and TRBJ2-7; TCRdb gives TRBD1 as the D gene, but with no DNA this cannot be confirmed. The V gene's germline CDR1 is MNHNS and CDR2 SASEGT. This CDR3 spans 15 amino acids. CDR3: CATTAGAEWFYEQYF.

V usage is TRBV5-6 and J usage is TRBJ2-7; there is no DNA to check the TCRdb D call of TRBD1. The CDR3 spans 11 residues. Germline V gene sequence: CDR1 SGHDT, CDR2 YYEEEE. The CDR3 loop is CASSVRGEQYF.

The chain recombines TRBV7-6 with TRBJ2-5; TCRdb designates TRBD2, a call that cannot be tested without DNA. This CDR3 has 14 residues. Germline CDR1 reads SGHVS; CDR2 reads FNYEAQ. CDR3 in amino acids: CASSPKIVKETQYF.

The CDR3 region is CASRQLVRTDTQYF. The chain carries TRBV6-5 and TRBJ2-3; TCRdb selects TRBD2, and the lack of DNA leaves this call unchecked. Germline lookup yields CDR1 MNHEY and CDR2 SVGAGI. This CDR3 spans 14 amino acids.

The CDR3: CASSLVPLQGVNTEAFF. This chain joins TRBV7-6 and TRBJ1-1; as DNA is missing, the TRBD1 call by TCRdb cannot be tested. The CDR3 extends over 17 amino acids. Germline V gene data show CDR1 as SGHVS and CDR2 as FNYEAQ.

The V and J genes are TRBV2 and TRBJ2-1; TCRdb returns TRBD1, unconfirmable since there is no DNA. The V gene's germline CDR1 is SNHLY and CDR2 FYNNEI. The CDR3 extends over 15 amino acids. The CDR3 protein is CASGYSGQGYNEQFF.

The chain recombines TRBV5-5 with TRBJ2-1; TCRdb lists TRBD1, though no DNA is available to test this call. The CDR3 totals 15 residues. CDR1 is SGHKS and CDR2 is YYEKEE in the germline V gene (reference sequence). The CDR3 is CASSLTSGTGGEQFF. The variable domain in full, completed from reference TRBV5-5 and TRBJ2-1, reads DAGVTQSPTHLIKTRGQQVTLRCSPISGHKSVSWYQQVLGQGPQFIFQYYEKEERGRGNFPDRFSARQFPNYSSELNVNALLLGDSALYLCASSLTSGTGGEQFFGPGTRLTVL.

V is TRBV7-3 and J is TRBJ2-1; checking the TCRdb D call of TRBD1 is not possible without DNA. CDR3 size: 15 residues. Germline V gene lookup returns CDR1 SGHTA and CDR2 FQGTGA. CDR3 sequence: CASSLLGASNNEQFF.

The CDR3 loop reads CSATDRGLNNEQFF. The rearrangement links TRBV20-1 to TRBJ2-1; the TCRdb call, TRBD1, lacks DNA for checking. The germline V gene has CDR1 DFQATT and CDR2 SNEGSKA (reference sequence). The CDR3 length is 14 residues.

The chain is built from TRBV5-1 and TRBJ1-2; TCRdb lists TRBD1, though no DNA is available to test this call. Germline lookup yields CDR1 SGHRS and CDR2 YFSETQ. The CDR3 contains 15 residues. The CDR3 here is CASRPGAGELGGYTF.

The rearrangement joins TRBV4-1 to TRBJ1-2; with no DNA, the TCRdb D assignment of TRBD1 cannot be verified. Germline V gives CDR1 MGHRA, CDR2 YSYEKL. This CDR3 contains 15 residues. The CDR3: CASSQDLGWGTGYTF.

The chain uses TRBV4-1 and TRBJ1-1. The CDR3 is made up of 12 amino acids. Germline V lookup: CDR1 MGHRA, CDR2 YSYEKL. CDR3 region: CASSQDPSGAFF.

The J gene is TRBJ2-1, the V gene TRBV11-3; the TRBD2 assignment by TCRdb is unverifiable without DNA. Germline assignment: CDR1 SGHNT and CDR2 YENEEA. The CDR3 has 14 amino acids. CDR3 protein: CASSPSGPHNEQFF.

The rearrangement joins TRBV30 to TRBJ2-7; without DNA, the TCRdb call of TRBD2 cannot be checked. The germline CDR1 and CDR2 sequences are GTSNPN and SVGIG (reference sequence). The length of the CDR3 is 14 residues. The CDR3 protein is CAWSPWTSGRHQYF. Supplemented by reference TRBV30 and TRBJ2-7, the full variable domain reads SQTIHQWPATLVQPVGSPLSLECTVEGTSNPNLYWYRQAAGRGLQLLFYSVGIGQISSEVPQNLSASRPQDRQFILSSKKLLLSDSGFYLCAWSPWTSGRHQYFGPGTRLTVT.

The chain uses TRBV12-3 or TRBV12-4 and TRBJ2-3; the TCRdb call, TRBD2, lacks DNA for checking. This CDR3 is 16 amino acids long. The CDR3 is CASSKTSGRGTDTQYF.

The V call is TRBV12-3 or TRBV12-4, the J call TRBJ2-1. The CDR3 extends over 13 amino acids. The CDR3 here is CASSFRLEGEQFF.

The chain joins TRBV5-1 to TRBJ2-7; TCRdb gives TRBD1 as the D gene, but with no DNA this cannot be confirmed. The CDR3 runs to 15 residues. CDR1 is SGHRS, CDR2 YFSETQ, per germline. The CDR3 loop is CASSRDRPKSYEQYF.

The J gene is TRBJ2-1, the V gene TRBV12-3 or TRBV12-4; absent DNA, TCRdb's TRBD2 call cannot be checked. The CDR3 runs 15 residues. CDR3 amino acids: CASTILAGGLNEQFF.

Here the CDR3 reads CASSVGGIGGYTF. The V call is TRBV9, the J call TRBJ1-2. CDR1 and CDR2 from the germline V gene are SGDLS and YYNGEE. This CDR3 region has 13 residues.

J is TRBJ1-6 and V is TRBV12-3 or TRBV12-4; no DNA is available, so the TRBD1 call from TCRdb remains unchecked. This CDR3 is built from 16 residues. The chain's CDR3 is CASSSRGAGSNSPLHF.

This sequence joins TRBV5-5 and TRBJ2-1; TCRdb outputs TRBD1, but without DNA this stays unchecked. This CDR3 has 13 residues. Germline CDR1 is SGHKS and CDR2 is YYEKEE (reference sequence). The CDR3 is CASSSGTDFKQFF.

The chain combines TRBV12-3 or TRBV12-4 with TRBJ2-1; TCRdb names TRBD2, which stays unverified in the absence of DNA. CDR3 size: 14 residues. CDR3 sequence: CASSFKLAINEQFF.

The V gene is TRBV12-3 or TRBV12-4, the J gene TRBJ2-1. This CDR3 is built from 11 residues. CDR3 amino acids: CASSIKSEQFF.